This T cell receptor (beta chain) was obtained from a study of lymphopenia after photon versus proton radiotherapy. With respect to this clone: The antigen is undetermined.

Germline CDR1 and CDR2: MNHEY and SMNVEV (reference sequence). V was clipped by 2 bases and J by 5 bases, with 13 bases between them. This CDR3 is 15 amino acids long. Study observations and caveats: Authors raise, but do not show, better survival with proton therapy. A bigger post-nadir fall in TCR diversity correlated inversely with survival time in deceased patients. After the lymphocyte nadir, photon-treated repertoires showed oligoclonal expansion, especially of CD8+ Temra cells.

The table came from immunoSEQ multiplex PCR; TCRdb's copy has only in-frame clones and leaves some out. The table includes 150,000 to 200,000 clones, 88% detected once. The TCR comes from a man between 45 and 60 years old with gastric cancer. The rearrangement links TRBV27 to TRBJ2-1, with D possibly called TRBD1 or TRBD2 (6 bases each). The specimen was peripheral blood, collected from a patient treated with photon-based radiotherapy. The CDR3 loop is CASSLRGVRDNEQFF. The CDR3 bases are TGTGCCAGCAGTTTAAGGGGGGTAAGGGACAATGAGCAGTTCTTC.